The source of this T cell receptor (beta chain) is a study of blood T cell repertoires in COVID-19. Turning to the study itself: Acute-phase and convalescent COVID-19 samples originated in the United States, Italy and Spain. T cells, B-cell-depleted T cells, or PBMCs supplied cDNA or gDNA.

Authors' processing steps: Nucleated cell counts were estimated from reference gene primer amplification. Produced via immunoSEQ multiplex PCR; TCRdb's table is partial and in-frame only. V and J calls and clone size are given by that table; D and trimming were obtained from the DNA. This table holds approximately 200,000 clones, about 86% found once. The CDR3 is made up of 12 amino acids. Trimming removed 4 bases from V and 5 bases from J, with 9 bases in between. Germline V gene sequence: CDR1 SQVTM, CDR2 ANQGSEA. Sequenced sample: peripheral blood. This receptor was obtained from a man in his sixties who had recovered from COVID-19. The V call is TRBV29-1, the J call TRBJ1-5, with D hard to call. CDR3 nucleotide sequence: TGCAGCGTTGCGGGAATCGATCAGCCCCAGCATTTT. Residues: CSVAGIDQPQHF.